A selection of T cell receptor beta chains follows, all from one sample in a study of blood T cell repertoires in COVID-19. Sequenced by immunoSEQ multiplex PCR; TCRdb stores in-frame clones only, minus some. The table records around 450,000 clones, about 85% of them present only once. The material sequenced was PBMCs or T cells enriched from blood (not recorded which). Every receptor here comes from a woman aged 18-30 years with acute COVID-19. CDR3s include the opening cysteine and the closing phenylalanine or tryptophan. Fields, in order: D gene, V gene, J gene, clone size, CDR3 protein. A D gene is named only where the DNA matches it firmly. Some rows mark clone size as missing; the rest say once, few, many or name a class of expanded clone.

d_call: TRBD1
v_call: TRBV7-2
j_call: TRBJ1-1
clone_size: NA
cdr3_aa: CASSSTGGAGTEAFF

d_call: NA
v_call: TRBV4-3
j_call: TRBJ1-2
clone_size: NA
cdr3_aa: CASSQDFGGGYTF

d_call: TRBD1
v_call: TRBV28
j_call: TRBJ1-1
clone_size: once
cdr3_aa: CASSLFAGGKDEAFF

d_call: NA
v_call: TRBV21-1
j_call: TRBJ1-2
clone_size: NA
cdr3_aa: CASSIGFLVDYGYTF

d_call: TRBD1
v_call: TRBV7-9
j_call: TRBJ1-6
clone_size: NA
cdr3_aa: CASSLQGNIASPLHF

d_call: NA
v_call: TRBV7-9
j_call: TRBJ2-7
clone_size: NA
cdr3_aa: CASSPSSYEQYF

d_call: TRBD1
v_call: TRBV5-6
j_call: TRBJ1-6
clone_size: NA
cdr3_aa: CASSSGTGYSPLHF

d_call: NA
v_call: TRBV18
j_call: TRBJ2-5
clone_size: NA
cdr3_aa: CASSPQEGLETQYF

d_call: NA
v_call: TRBV4-1
j_call: TRBJ1-2
clone_size: NA
cdr3_aa: CASSQGTADNGYTF

d_call: NA
v_call: TRBV18
j_call: TRBJ2-4
clone_size: NA
cdr3_aa: CASSQQENIQYF

d_call: NA
v_call: TRBV7-9
j_call: TRBJ1-4
clone_size: NA
cdr3_aa: CASSSAANEKLFF

d_call: NA
v_call: TRBV30
j_call: TRBJ1-6
clone_size: NA
cdr3_aa: CAWSSSYNSPLHF

d_call: TRBD1
v_call: TRBV6-5
j_call: TRBJ2-7
clone_size: NA
cdr3_aa: CASSGRGRLEQYF

d_call: NA
v_call: TRBV19
j_call: TRBJ2-1
clone_size: NA
cdr3_aa: CASSINFNEQFF

d_call: NA
v_call: TRBV4-1
j_call: TRBJ1-6
clone_size: once
cdr3_aa: CASSQNPLSSYNSPLHF

d_call: NA
v_call: TRBV12-3/TRBV12-4
j_call: TRBJ1-1
clone_size: NA
cdr3_aa: CASSFYGEAFF

d_call: TRBD1
v_call: TRBV27
j_call: TRBJ1-1
clone_size: NA
cdr3_aa: CASSSRQGEAFF

d_call: NA
v_call: TRBV6-5
j_call: TRBJ1-2
clone_size: NA
cdr3_aa: CASRLTGGNYGYTF

d_call: TRBD2
v_call: TRBV29-1
j_call: TRBJ2-3
clone_size: few
cdr3_aa: CSVQWGMTSGSRGDTQYF

d_call: TRBD2
v_call: TRBV27
j_call: TRBJ2-7
clone_size: NA
cdr3_aa: CASSPNRNNKLAGSYEQYF

d_call: NA
v_call: TRBV13
j_call: TRBJ1-2
clone_size: NA
cdr3_aa: CASSLGGGSGYTF

d_call: TRBD1
v_call: TRBV5-4
j_call: TRBJ2-7
clone_size: NA
cdr3_aa: CASSLASTGGSWEQYF

d_call: TRBD2
v_call: TRBV19
j_call: TRBJ2-1
clone_size: once
cdr3_aa: CASSTTSGQMFGQFF

d_call: NA
v_call: TRBV7-3
j_call: TRBJ1-3
clone_size: NA
cdr3_aa: CASSLNPGQGSGNTIYF

d_call: TRBD1
v_call: TRBV6-5
j_call: TRBJ2-7
clone_size: NA
cdr3_aa: CASSPLGGTSYEQYF

d_call: TRBD1
v_call: TRBV28
j_call: TRBJ1-6
clone_size: NA
cdr3_aa: CASSDGQAWSPLHF

d_call: TRBD2
v_call: TRBV27
j_call: TRBJ2-3
clone_size: NA
cdr3_aa: CASRGLVGTDTQYF

d_call: NA
v_call: TRBV5-1
j_call: TRBJ2-7
clone_size: NA
cdr3_aa: CASSLQGTYEQYF

d_call: NA
v_call: TRBV10-3
j_call: TRBJ1-3
clone_size: NA
cdr3_aa: CAISESYGSPRGNTIYF

d_call: TRBD2
v_call: TRBV6-4
j_call: TRBJ2-1
clone_size: once
cdr3_aa: CASSEWGGAYNEQFF

d_call: TRBD2
v_call: TRBV5-4
j_call: TRBJ2-5
clone_size: NA
cdr3_aa: CASSTSGRVETQYF

d_call: NA
v_call: TRBV11-2
j_call: TRBJ1-2
clone_size: NA
cdr3_aa: CASSLDGGYGYTF

d_call: TRBD2
v_call: TRBV28
j_call: TRBJ2-1
clone_size: NA
cdr3_aa: CASSLGTSANYNEQFF

d_call: NA
v_call: TRBV9
j_call: TRBJ1-4
clone_size: few
cdr3_aa: CASSAMTGLNEKLFF

d_call: NA
v_call: TRBV11-1
j_call: TRBJ2-3
clone_size: NA
cdr3_aa: CASSPPLDTQYF

d_call: TRBD2
v_call: TRBV2
j_call: TRBJ2-7
clone_size: NA
cdr3_aa: CASSLSGGAYEQYF

d_call: TRBD1
v_call: TRBV11-2
j_call: TRBJ2-1
clone_size: NA
cdr3_aa: CASSLVGTGGNEQFF

d_call: TRBD1
v_call: TRBV19
j_call: TRBJ1-1
clone_size: NA
cdr3_aa: CASRGTGYTEAFF

d_call: NA
v_call: TRBV11-3
j_call: TRBJ1-1
clone_size: NA
cdr3_aa: CASSVSQGGTEAFF

d_call: NA
v_call: TRBV14
j_call: TRBJ2-1
clone_size: NA
cdr3_aa: CASRERGRNEQFF

d_call: NA
v_call: TRBV4-1
j_call: TRBJ1-4
clone_size: NA
cdr3_aa: CASSQEEGEGEKLFF

d_call: NA
v_call: TRBV7-9
j_call: TRBJ1-1
clone_size: NA
cdr3_aa: CASRSGGGTEAFF

d_call: NA
v_call: TRBV7-2
j_call: TRBJ1-4
clone_size: NA
cdr3_aa: CASRMGSDKLFF

d_call: NA
v_call: TRBV12-3/TRBV12-4
j_call: TRBJ1-2
clone_size: NA
cdr3_aa: CASRIGQYGYTF

d_call: TRBD1
v_call: TRBV25-1
j_call: TRBJ2-1
clone_size: NA
cdr3_aa: CASSEHLAGGAVDEQFF

d_call: NA
v_call: TRBV9
j_call: TRBJ2-5
clone_size: NA
cdr3_aa: CASSTGTAQETQYF

d_call: NA
v_call: TRBV7-2
j_call: TRBJ2-2
clone_size: NA
cdr3_aa: CASSLLALINTGELFF

d_call: TRBD1
v_call: TRBV29-1
j_call: TRBJ2-7
clone_size: NA
cdr3_aa: CSTRDSYEQYF

d_call: NA
v_call: TRBV28
j_call: TRBJ1-5
clone_size: NA
cdr3_aa: CASHNQPQHF

d_call: NA
v_call: TRBV12-2
j_call: TRBJ2-7
clone_size: NA
cdr3_aa: CASRSESYEQYF

d_call: NA
v_call: TRBV25-1
j_call: TRBJ1-2
clone_size: NA
cdr3_aa: CASRYSGSYGYTF

d_call: NA
v_call: TRBV15
j_call: TRBJ2-7
clone_size: NA
cdr3_aa: CATSRDHRSSYEQYF

d_call: TRBD1
v_call: TRBV5-6
j_call: TRBJ2-7
clone_size: NA
cdr3_aa: CASSVGQYYEQYF